Listed below are T cell receptor beta chains from one sample, sequenced in a study of CD4 and CD8 cells across lung adenocarcinoma regions. TCRdb redid the calling of the PCR reads with MiXCR, one entry per CDR3 protein. This repertoire shows 10,000 to 11,000 distinct CDR3 sequences, about 55% found once; its top ten account for less than 20%. Sequencing used CD4+ T cells from the center of a lung tumor. These receptors were collected from a male donor with lung adenocarcinoma. The CD4 and CD8 labels of this study may be unreliable. Both conserved end residues are part of each CDR3. Each record gives: clone size, J gene, D gene, V gene, CDR3 DNA, CDR3 protein. The D gene is left open where the match is weak. A clone size is listed for some rows: how often the clone was seen (once, few, many), or a class if it is expanded.

>medium-sized|TRBJ1-2|TRBD1|TRBV27
TGTGCCAGCAGTCCGCGGGACAGTCTTTCAGCTAACTATGGCTACACCTTC
CASSPRDSLSANYGYTF
>-|TRBJ2-1|TRBD2|TRBV7-2
TGTGCCAGCAGCACGAGGGCGGGAGCGGTACACAATGAGCAGTTCTTC
CASSTRAGAVHNEQFF
>-|TRBJ2-5|TRBD2|TRBV10-1
TGCGCGGGGTACGGGGAGGGTGCCAAAGAGATCCAGTACTTC
CAGYGEGAKEIQYF
>-|TRBJ2-1|-|TRBV6-1
TGTGCCTGCGCTGGGGTCGGGGGCTGTCACCAAGAGACCCAGTATTTC
CACAGVGGCHQETQYF
>-|TRBJ2-3|TRBD2|TRBV27
TGTGCCAGCAGAGCCACGGGGCTAGCGGGACAGTCTGCCACAGACACGCAGTATTTC
CASRATGLAGQSATDTQYF
>-|TRBJ2-1|TRBD1|TRBV27
TGTGCCAGCAGTTCACCTAATAAGGGGGCGAGTGAGCAGTTCTTC
CASSSPNKGASEQFF
>many|TRBJ1-1|-|TRBV6-2/TRBV6-3
TGTGCCAGCAGTTACCGGCCGTTGAACACTGAAGCTTTCTTT
CASSYRPLNTEAFF
>-|TRBJ2-5|-|TRBV10-1
TGCGCCAGCAGTGTGTCCAGGGCGGGAGAGACCCAGTACTTC
CASSVSRAGETQYF
>-|TRBJ2-3|-|TRBV27
TGTGCCAGCACCCCCAGCGTCGGATCCTTGGTCAATGAGCAGTTCTTT
CASTPSVGSLVNEQFF
>-|TRBJ2-5|-|TRBV10-3
TGTGCCGTGGGTGACGGGGCTACCGACAAAGAGACGCAGTACTTC
CAVGDGATDKETQYF
>-|TRBJ1-1|-|TRBV19
TGTGCCAGTAGTATAGTCCATTTTCCCGGCAGGGAAGCTTCCTTT
CASSIVHFPGREASF
>medium-sized|TRBJ2-1|TRBD2|TRBV7-2
TGTGCCAGCAGCTCCGCAACTAGCGGGAGGAAGCAGTTCTTC
CASSSATSGRKQFF
>-|TRBJ2-2|TRBD2|TRBV6-1
TGTGCCAGCCGGGGGGGACCAGGACTAGCGGGGTCCGGGGAGCTGTTTTTT
CASRGGPGLAGSGELFF
>-|TRBJ2-1|-|TRBV6-2/TRBV6-3
TGTGCCAGCAGTTACTCTATGACTAGTGCAGGCCAGTTCTTC
CASSYSMTSAGQFF
>few|TRBJ2-7|-|TRBV9
TGTGCCAGCAGCCCCCAAAGAGAAGCCTCCGAGCAGTACTTC
CASSPQREASEQYF
>-|TRBJ2-5|TRBD2|TRBV4-1
TGCGCCAGCAGCCAAAGTGCGGGAGTGTTGGAGACCCAGTACTTC
CASSQSAGVLETQYF
>-|TRBJ2-5|-|TRBV7-2
TGTTTCAGCGCGGGGCTCGGGGGCCGTGACCAAGAGACCCAGTACTTC
CFSAGLGGRDQETQYF
>-|TRBJ2-4|-|TRBV6-1
TGTGCCAGCAGTGAGGCGGGGTTGTGGGCCAAAAACATGCAGTACTTC
CASSEAGLWAKNMQYF
>many|TRBJ1-3|-|TRBV6-1
TGTGCCAGCAGTGACGGGACGGACTCTGGAAACACCATATATTTT
CASSDGTDSGNTIYF
>-|TRBJ2-4|-|TRBV6-1
TGTGCCAGCGGTGAGGGGCTGGGGGCCAAAAATATTCAGTACTTC
CASGEGLGAKNIQYF
>medium-sized|TRBJ2-1|TRBD2|TRBV6-5
TGTGCCAGCAGTTACACAGCGGGAGGGTACAATGAGCAGTTCTTC
CASSYTAGGYNEQFF
>once|TRBJ2-1|TRBD2|TRBV6-1
TGTGCCAGCAGAAGAACCGGGACTAGCCTTAATGAGCAGTTCTTC
CASRRTGTSLNEQFF
>-|TRBJ2-1|TRBD1|TRBV4-2
TGTGCCAGCAGGCCCAGGGGGACAGTCGAGCAGTTCTTC
CASRPRGTVEQFF
>-|TRBJ2-3|-|TRBV6-1
TGTGCCAGCAGTGACTACTACCTTAGTAGCACAGATACGCAGTATTTT
CASSDYYLSSTDTQYF
>-|TRBJ2-3|-|TRBV6-5
TGTGCCAGCAGTTACTCTGCCGTTAGCACAGATACGCAGTATTTT
CASSYSAVSTDTQYF
>many|TRBJ2-3|-|TRBV10-3
TGTGCCATCAACAAGGGCACGGACACAGATACGCAGTATTTT
CAINKGTDTDTQYF
>large|TRBJ2-3|-|TRBV6-1
TGTGCCAGCAGAGGGGCGCTTGGGGCAGATACGCAGTATTTT
CASRGALGADTQYF
>few|TRBJ2-2|TRBD2|TRBV27
TGTGCCAGCAGTTTATATTTGGCGGGAGGGTCCGGGGAGCTGTTTTTT
CASSLYLAGGSGELFF
>-|TRBJ1-6|-|TRBV6-1
TGTGCCAGCACCGTCGATGAGACAGATGATTCACCCCTCCACTTT
CASTVDETDDSPLHF
>many|TRBJ1-2|TRBD1|TRBV9
TGTGCCAGCAGCACGACAGGGGGACGAGGGTATGGCTACACCTTC
CASSTTGGRGYGYTF
>once|TRBJ2-6|-|TRBV7-2
TGTGCCAGCAGCTTAGGCCGGTGCTCTGACGCCAACGTGCTGACTTTC
CASSLGRCSDANVLTF
>-|TRBJ2-3|-|TRBV6-1
TGTGCCAGCAGGGATAAGGGGGTGGGTTTCACAGATACGCAGTATTTT
CASRDKGVGFTDTQYF
>-|TRBJ2-3|-|TRBV6-5
TGTGCCAGCAGCTACACCGACCGGCCGAGCACAGATACGCAGTATTTT
CASSYTDRPSTDTQYF
>-|TRBJ2-1|TRBD2|TRBV15
TGTGCCACCAGCAGAGGAGCGGGGGCCTACTCCTACAATGAGCAGTTCTTC
CATSRGAGAYSYNEQFF
>-|TRBJ2-7|TRBD1|TRBV27
TGTGCCAGCAGCGGACAGGGCAGCGAGCAGTACTTC
CASSGQGSEQYF
>-|TRBJ2-5|-|TRBV6-1
TGTGCCAGCAGTGAAGGACTTTGGCAAGAGACCCAGTACTTC
CASSEGLWQETQYF
>few|TRBJ2-7|TRBD1|TRBV6-1
TGTGCCACCTGGGACAGCTCGAAATACGAGCAGTACTTC
CATWDSSKYEQYF
>medium-sized|TRBJ2-3|-|TRBV6-1
TGTGCCAGCAGTCTCCAGGGGCGCGGAGATACGCAGTATTTT
CASSLQGRGDTQYF
>many|TRBJ2-7|TRBD2|TRBV7-3
TGTGCCAGCAGCCTGACTAGCGGGGGTGCACTGACCTACGAGCAGTACTTC
CASSLTSGGALTYEQYF
>many|TRBJ2-3|TRBD2|TRBV6-4
TGTGCCAGCAGTGACGGGAGCGGGAGTGCAGATACGCAGTATTTT
CASSDGSGSADTQYF